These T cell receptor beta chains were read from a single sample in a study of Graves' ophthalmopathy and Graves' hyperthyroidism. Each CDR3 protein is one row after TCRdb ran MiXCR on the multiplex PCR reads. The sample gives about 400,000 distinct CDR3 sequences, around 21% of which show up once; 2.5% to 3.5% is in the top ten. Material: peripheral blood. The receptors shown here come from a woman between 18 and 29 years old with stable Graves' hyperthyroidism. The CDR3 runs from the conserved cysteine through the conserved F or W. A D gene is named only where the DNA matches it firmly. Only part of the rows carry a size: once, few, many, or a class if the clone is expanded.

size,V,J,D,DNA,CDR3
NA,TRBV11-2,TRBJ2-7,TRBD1,TGTGCCAGCAGACTGGGACAGGGGGCACACGAGCAGTACTTC,CASRLGQGAHEQYF
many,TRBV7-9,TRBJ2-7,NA,TGTGCCAGCAGCTCAGGGGTGGCAGCCGAGCAGTACTTC,CASSSGVAAEQYF
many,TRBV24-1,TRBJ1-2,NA,TGTGCCACCAGTAATCCAGGGGTTACCTATGGCTACACCTTC,CATSNPGVTYGYTF
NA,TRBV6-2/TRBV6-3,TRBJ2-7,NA,TGTGCCAGCAGGTCGACGGCCACCTACGAGCAGTACTTC,CASRSTATYEQYF
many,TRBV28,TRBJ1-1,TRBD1,TGTGCCAGCAGGGGCGGGACAGTAAACACTGAAGCTTTCTTT,CASRGGTVNTEAFF
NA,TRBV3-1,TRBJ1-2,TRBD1,TGTGCCAGCAGTTTCCGGGACAGGGGCCCTTCGAATGGCTACACCTTC,CASSFRDRGPSNGYTF
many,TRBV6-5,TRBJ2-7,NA,TGTGCCAGCAGGGCTGGGCAAGTCGAGCAGTACTTC,CASRAGQVEQYF
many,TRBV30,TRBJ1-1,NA,TGTGCCTGGAGTCTCGGGTCCACTGAAGCTTTCTTT,CAWSLGSTEAFF
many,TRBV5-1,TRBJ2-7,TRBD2,TGCGCCAGCAGAGCACTAGCGGAGGGACCCTACGAGCAGTACTTC,CASRALAEGPYEQYF
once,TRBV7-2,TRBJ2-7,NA,TGTGCCAGCAGCGCAACAAGGGCCACCTACGAGCAGTACTTC,CASSATRATYEQYF
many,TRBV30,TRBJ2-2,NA,TGTGCCTGGAAACAGGCGAACACCGGGGAGCTGTTTTTT,CAWKQANTGELFF
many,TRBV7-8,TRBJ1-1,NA,TGTGCCAGCAGCTCAGTGGTCTGGGGCACTGAAGCTTTCTTT,CASSSVVWGTEAFF
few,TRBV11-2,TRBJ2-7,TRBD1,TGTGCCAGCAGCATGGGACAGGGGTCCTACGAGCAGTACTTC,CASSMGQGSYEQYF
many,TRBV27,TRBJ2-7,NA,TGTGCCAGCAGGGACGGTTCGCGCCGGGTAGAGGAGCAGTACTTC,CASRDGSRRVEEQYF
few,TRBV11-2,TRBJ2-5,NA,TGTGCCAGCAGCTTAGTTCAGGGATATCCCCAAGAGACCCAGTACTTC,CASSLVQGYPQETQYF
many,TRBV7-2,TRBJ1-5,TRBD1,TGTGCCAGCAGCACGACCGGGACAGGGGGTCAGCCCCAGCATTTT,CASSTTGTGGQPQHF
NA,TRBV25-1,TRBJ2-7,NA,TGTGCCAGCACTCGGGGAGGCAGAGAGTACGAGCAGTACTTC,CASTRGGREYEQYF
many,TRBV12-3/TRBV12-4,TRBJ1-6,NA,TGTGCCAGCGTCGGGGGATTCCATAATTCACCCCTCCACTTT,CASVGGFHNSPLHF
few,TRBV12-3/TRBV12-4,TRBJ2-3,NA,TGTGCCAGCAGTTTAACACGACAGAGACTCACAGATACGCAGTATTTT,CASSLTRQRLTDTQYF
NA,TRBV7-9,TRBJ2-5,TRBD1,TGTGCCAGCAGCTTAACCGGGACAGGGTTAAAAGAGACCCAGTACTTC,CASSLTGTGLKETQYF
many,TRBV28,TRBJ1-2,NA,TGTGCCAGCAGTCCCCAGAACTATGGCTACACCTTC,CASSPQNYGYTF
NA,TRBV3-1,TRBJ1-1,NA,TGTGCCAGCAGCTTTTCTGCGGACTCTGAAGCTTTCTTT,CASSFSADSEAFF
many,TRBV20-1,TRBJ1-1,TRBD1,TGCAGTGCGTATCCCGGGACAGCGAACACTGAAGCTTTCTTT,CSAYPGTANTEAFF